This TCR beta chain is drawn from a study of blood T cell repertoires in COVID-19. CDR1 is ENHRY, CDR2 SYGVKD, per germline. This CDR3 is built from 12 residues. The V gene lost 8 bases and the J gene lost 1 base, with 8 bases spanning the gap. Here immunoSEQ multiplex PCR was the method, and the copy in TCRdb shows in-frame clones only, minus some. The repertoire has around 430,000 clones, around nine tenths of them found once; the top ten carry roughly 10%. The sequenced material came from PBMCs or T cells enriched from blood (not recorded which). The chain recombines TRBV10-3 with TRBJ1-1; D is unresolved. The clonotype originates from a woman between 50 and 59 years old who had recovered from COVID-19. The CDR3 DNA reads TGTGCCATCGCAGGTCCGAACACTGAAGCTTTCTTT. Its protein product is CAIAGPNTEAFF.